These 20 T cell receptor beta chains originate from one sample sequenced in a study of T cell changes during pregnancy in multiple sclerosis. TCRdb keeps only in-frame clones here, not all; method: immunoSEQ multiplex PCR. The sample has 50,000 to 60,000 clones, approximately 90% seen once; the top ten hold about 1.8%. The source material was peripheral blood, sampled after pregnancy. The receptors stem from a female donor with multiple sclerosis, enrolled in a pregnancy study.

The chain is built from TRBV10-2 and TRBJ1-5; 9 nucleotides agree with TRBD1. The CDR3 runs 15 residues. Germline V gene sequence: CDR1 WSHSY, CDR2 SAAADI. The V gene end was trimmed by 6 bases and the J gene end by 3 bases; junction bases not matched to a gene: 6. The CDR3: CASRAGTGYNQPQHF. Here the CDR3 DNA reads TGCGCCAGCAGGGCCGGGACAGGGTACAATCAGCCCCAGCATTTT.

The sample holds one count of this clone. The chain links TRBV11-1 to TRBJ2-7; 12 positions match TRBD1. Germline loops: CDR1 SGHAT, CDR2 FQDESV (reference sequence). With V trimmed by 5 bases and J by 3 bases, 8 bases remained unmatched. The CDR3 is 16 amino acids. Here the CDR3 DNA reads TGTGCCAGCAGCATCGGGACAGGGGGCCTTTACTACGAGCAGTACTTC. Translated: CASSIGTGGLYYEQYF.

In its sample, this clone was seen once. The rearrangement uses TRBV5-4 and TRBJ2-7, with 10 bases matching TRBD2. CDR3 length: 14 amino acids. Germline values: CDR1 SGHNT, CDR2 YYREEE (reference sequence). J gave up 5 bases and V 3 bases, and 5 bases lay outside the gene matches. CDR3: CASSSTSGDHEQYF. The CDR3 nucleotides read TGTGCCAGCAGCTCCACTAGCGGGGACCACGAGCAGTACTTC.

The genes are TRBV30 and TRBJ1-3, with 7 bases aligning to TRBD1. Unmatched junction bases numbered 5, after V lost 0 bases and J lost 3 bases. In germline, CDR1 is GTSNPN, CDR2 SVGIG (reference sequence). The CDR3 sequence is 15 residues long. In DNA, the CDR3 is TGTGCCTGGAGTGTTAGGACAGGACTTGGAAACACCATATATTTT. Its translation is CAWSVRTGLGNTIYF. The full variable domain, with the rest looked up from reference TRBV30 and TRBJ1-3, is SQTIHQWPATLVQPVGSPLSLECTVEGTSNPNLYWYRQAAGRGLQLLFYSVGIGQISSEVPQNLSASRPQDRQFILSSKKLLLSDSGFYLCAWSVRTGLGNTIYFGEGSWLTVV.

The V gene is TRBV27, the J gene TRBJ1-1; D possibly corresponds to TRBD1 (5 bases). This CDR3 contains 14 residues. The V and J ends lost 3 bases and 1 base respectively, with 9 bases between them. CDR1 and CDR2 from the germline V gene are MNHEY and SMNVEV (reference sequence). The DNA of the CDR3 is TGTGCCAGCAGTTTTCTCAGGGAGAACACTGAAGCTTTCTTT. Protein: CASSFLRENTEAFF.

The chain combines TRBV11-2 with TRBJ1-1, with D possibly being TRBD1 (6 bases). The CDR3 is 13 amino acids. Trimming stripped 5 bases from V and 5 bases from J, with 12 bases between. Germline CDR1 SGHAT, CDR2 FQNNGV. The CDR3 loop is CASSTGTTTEAFF. The DNA of the CDR3 is TGTGCCAGCAGCACCGGGACAACTACTGAAGCTTTCTTT.

For this clone: The junction differs from germline at one of its ends, possibly a read error. The genes are TRBV7-7 and TRBJ2-7; D may be TRBD2 (5 bases). Looked up from germline, CDR1 is SSHAT and CDR2 is FNYEAQ (reference sequence). The length of the CDR3 is 13 residues. CDR3 nucleotide sequence: TGTGCTAGCAGCACCGGGATCTCCTACGAGCAGTACTTC. This codes for CASSTGISYEQYF. The whole variable domain, filled in from reference TRBV7-7 and TRBJ2-7, reads GAGVSQSPRYKVTKRGQDVTLRCDPISSHATLYWYQQALGQGPEFLTYFNYEAQPDKSGLPSDRFSAERPEGSISTLTIQRTEQRDSAMYRCASSTGISYEQYFGPGTRLTVT.

This chain joins TRBV5-1 and TRBJ1-3; D unresolved. CDR1 and CDR2 (germline): SGHRS, YFSETQ. The CDR3 loop spans 16 amino acids. V lost 4 bases and J 0 bases, leaving 14 bases between the germline ends. The chain's CDR3 is CASSPLSSGSGNTIYF. In DNA form, the CDR3 reads TGCGCCAGCAGCCCCCTGAGTAGTGGCTCTGGAAACACCATATATTTT.

This sequence joins TRBV27 and TRBJ1-2, with 7 positions matching TRBD1. Germline V gene lookup returns CDR1 MNHEY and CDR2 SMNVEV (reference sequence). V gave up 10 bases and J gave up 8 bases; unmatched junction bases: 7. The CDR3 is made up of 11 amino acids. The CDR3, as DNA: TGTGCCACCTGGACAGGCGCAGGCTACACCTTC. This gives the protein CATWTGAGYTF.

The rearrangement joins TRBV27 to TRBJ1-3, with D possibly being TRBD1 (5 bases). The length of the CDR3 is 16 residues. Germline V lookup: CDR1 MNHEY, CDR2 SMNVEV (reference sequence). V lost 5 bases and J 0 bases, leaving 14 bases between the germline ends. The CDR3 DNA sequence: TGTGCCAGCAGTCCTGGGGCAGACACCTCTGGAAACACCATATATTTT. Its translation is CASSPGADTSGNTIYF.

This clone was picked up one time. The genes are TRBV30 and TRBJ1-2; weak D call: TRBD1 (5 bases). Germline V gene data show CDR1 as GTSNPN and CDR2 as SVGIG (reference sequence). Between the trimmed V and J ends, which lost 0 bases and 6 bases, there was a span of 8 bases. This CDR3 region has 12 residues. CDR3 in amino acids: CAWSVWGDGYTF. Written as DNA, the CDR3 is TGTGCCTGGAGTGTTTGGGGCGATGGCTACACCTTC.

The CDR3 DNA follows: TGTGCCATCCGAGGGGGCCTCGAAGATACGCAGTATTTT. Translated: CAIRGGLEDTQYF. The V and J genes are TRBV10-3 and TRBJ2-3; 7 nucleotides agree with TRBD1. This CDR3 contains 13 residues. Germline loops: CDR1 ENHRY, CDR2 SYGVKD. The J segment lost 5 bases and the V segment lost 8 bases, leaving 7 bases of the junction unmatched.

The rearrangement joins TRBV18 to TRBJ2-3; 8 nucleotides agree with TRBD2. Germline V gene lookup returns CDR1 KGHSH and CDR2 LQKENI. This CDR3 spans 14 amino acids. With V trimmed by 6 bases and J by 4 bases, 6 bases remained unmatched. Written as DNA, the CDR3 is TGTGCCAGCTCGGGGCAACTAGCGGCAGATACGCAGTATTTT. Translating it yields CASSGQLAADTQYF.

This clone was seen only a few times. The CDR3 DNA is TGTGCCAGCAGTGTTCAGGGGGCAGATACCGGGGAGCTGTTTTTT. Translating gives CASSVQGADTGELFF. J is TRBJ2-2 and V is TRBV6-4; 8 bases line up with TRBD1. The CDR3 is 15 residues long. In germline, CDR1 is MRHNA, CDR2 SNTAGT. The ends lost 4 bases at V and 5 bases at J; junction bases unmatched: 6.

The genes are TRBV19 and TRBJ1-1; 8 bases align to TRBD1. Trimming removed 5 bases from V and 8 bases from J; junction bases left unmatched: 13. The CDR3 has 15 residues. Per the germline V gene, CDR1 is LNHDA and CDR2 is SQIVND (reference sequence). CDR3 amino acids: CASSFGQGTGKEAFF. DNA for the CDR3: TGTGCCAGTAGTTTCGGACAGGGAACTGGAAAAGAAGCTTTCTTT.

The chain is built from TRBV28 and TRBJ2-5; 10 nucleotides agree with TRBD2. Trimming cost V 4 bases and J 5 bases; bases outside gene matches: 7. CDR1 and CDR2 (germline): MDHEN, SYDVKM. The CDR3 consists of 15 residues. CDR3 nucleotides: TGTGCCAGCAGTTCTCCCGGGACTAGCGCCGAGACCCAGTACTTC. Amino acid sequence: CASSSPGTSAETQYF.

This clone was seen more than once but under ten times. The CDR3 region is CASRLTGGKRDQPQHF. The CDR3 DNA reads TGTGCCAGCAGGCTGACCGGGGGGAAGAGGGATCAGCCCCAGCATTTT. The chain carries TRBV5-4 and TRBJ1-5; possibly TRBD1 for D (5 bases). The ends were cut back, 5 bases at V and 5 bases at J, with 20 bases in the middle. The CDR3 sequence is 16 residues long. Per the germline V gene, CDR1 is SGHNT and CDR2 is YYREEE (reference sequence).

This CDR3 reads CASSLRDRFGDGYTF. The CDR3 nucleotides are TGTGCCAGCAGCCTGCGGGACAGGTTTGGCGATGGCTACACCTTC. V gene TRBV9 combines with J gene TRBJ1-2; 8 bases agree with TRBD1. V lost 4 bases to trimming and J lost 6 bases; unmatched junction nucleotides: 11. The V gene's germline CDR1 is SGDLS and CDR2 YYNGEE. The CDR3 runs 15 residues.

This chain links TRBV6-1 with TRBJ2-7; D may be TRBD1 (5 bases). Trimming removed 3 bases at V and 3 bases at J, with 15 bases between. Per germline, CDR1 MNHNS and CDR2 SASEGT. This CDR3 has 15 amino acids. CDR3 coding DNA: TGTGCCAGCAGTGATTTAGGGGTGGAACTCTACGAGCAGTACTTC. It is translated as CASSDLGVELYEQYF.

The chain uses TRBV4-1 and TRBJ2-1, with TRBD1 matching over 10 bases. V lost 6 bases and J lost 2; bases outside the gene matches: 7. The CDR3 loop spans 16 amino acids. Per germline, CDR1 MGHRA and CDR2 YSYEKL. The CDR3 spells CASSGYGQGAYNEQFF. For the CDR3, the DNA is TGCGCCAGCAGTGGGTATGGACAGGGGGCCTACAATGAGCAGTTCTTC.